The rows below give T cell receptor beta chains drawn from one sample of a study of T cells in Graves' hyperthyroidism and ophthalmopathy. Each CDR3 protein gets one entry after TCRdb re-called the multiplex PCR reads with MiXCR. The sample lists roughly 110,000 distinct CDR3 sequences; about a sixth were seen once. The sequenced sample was blood. Every receptor here comes from a woman between 50 and 59 years old with Graves' hyperthyroidism. Both conserved end residues are part of each CDR3. D genes are given only for firm matches. Part of the rows lack a size; the others show once, few, many or a class for expanded clones.

many,TRBV14,NA,TRBJ2-3,CASSQDRSPDRSTDTQYF,TGTGCCAGCAGCCAAGATAGGTCGCCGGACAGAAGCACAGATACGCAGTATTTT
many,TRBV11-2,TRBD1,TRBJ2-1,CASSTQGAPHNEQFF,TGTGCCAGCAGCACACAGGGGGCTCCACACAATGAGCAGTTCTTC
many,TRBV9,TRBD2,TRBJ2-1,CASSVELAGADEQFF,TGTGCCAGCAGCGTAGAACTAGCGGGAGCTGATGAGCAGTTCTTC
NA,TRBV11-2,NA,TRBJ2-1,CASSHNNNEQFF,TGTGCCAGCAGCCACAACAACAATGAGCAGTTCTTC
many,TRBV10-3,NA,TRBJ1-1,CAIRKGQTNTEAFF,TGTGCCATCAGAAAAGGACAGACGAACACTGAGGCTTTCTTT
many,TRBV7-3,NA,TRBJ1-1,CASSLIGGATEAFF,TGTGCCAGCAGCTTAATAGGCGGCGCCACTGAAGCTTTCTTT
many,TRBV6-4,TRBD1,TRBJ2-2,CASSESGTENGELFF,TGTGCCAGCAGTGAATCTGGGACAGAAAACGGGGAGCTGTTTTTT
many,TRBV20-1,NA,TRBJ1-6,CSARVGESYNSPLHF,TGCAGTGCTAGAGTTGGGGAGTCATATAATTCACCCCTCCACTTT
many,TRBV29-1,TRBD2,TRBJ2-1,CSASRSGLADNEQFF,TGCAGCGCCTCGAGAAGTGGACTAGCGGACAATGAGCAGTTCTTC
many,TRBV7-9,NA,TRBJ1-2,CASTRSGWVEGYTF,TGTGCCAGCACCCGAAGCGGGTGGGTGGAAGGCTACACCTTC
NA,TRBV11-2,TRBD2,TRBJ2-3,CASSGDLAGAMQYF,TGTGCCAGCAGCGGGGATCTAGCGGGAGCTATGCAGTATTTT
many,TRBV7-9,NA,TRBJ2-5,CASSIGGYETQYF,TGTGCCAGCAGCATTGGGGGCTACGAGACCCAGTACTTC
many,TRBV4-1,NA,TRBJ2-3,CASSQGLRGTSKYF,TGCGCCAGCAGCCAAGGCCTGCGGGGAACTAGCAAGTATTTT
few,TRBV5-1,NA,TRBJ1-2,CASSLAAAYSYGYTF,TGCGCCAGCAGCTTGGCGGCAGCTTATAGCTATGGCTACACCTTC
many,TRBV11-2,NA,TRBJ1-1,CASSLDRRALAFF,TGTGCCAGCAGCTTAGATAGAAGGGCATTGGCTTTCTTT
many,TRBV28,NA,TRBJ1-1,CASTWGVNTEAFF,TGTGCCAGCACGTGGGGAGTTAACACTGAAGCTTTCTTT
many,TRBV11-2,TRBD1,TRBJ1-2,CASSLVSRWDRVTSSDGYTF,TGTGCCAGCAGCTTAGTTAGCCGATGGGACAGGGTCACGTCATCCGATGGCTACACCTTC
many,TRBV15,TRBD1,TRBJ2-7,CATSRGDSSYEQYF,TGTGCCACCAGCAGAGGGGACAGCTCCTACGAGCAGTACTTC
many,TRBV10-1,NA,TRBJ1-1,CASSRAPNTEAFF,TGCGCCAGCAGCCGGGCCCCGAACACTGAAGCTTTCTTT
many,TRBV5-5,NA,TRBJ2-3,CASLFGGTDTQYF,TGTGCCAGCTTATTCGGGGGCACAGATACGCAGTATTTT
many,TRBV6-1,NA,TRBJ1-5,CATRDSNQPQHF,TGTGCCACCCGGGACTCTAATCAGCCCCAGCATTTT
many,TRBV27,TRBD2,TRBJ2-7,CASSPGLAGDEQYF,TGTGCCAGCAGTCCCGGACTAGCGGGAGACGAGCAGTACTTC
many,TRBV28,NA,TRBJ1-5,CASSTHGQIVNQPQHF,TGTGCCAGCAGTACTCACGGACAGATTGTTAATCAGCCCCAGCATTTT
many,TRBV19,NA,TRBJ1-5,CASTDDGDSNQPQHF,TGTGCCAGTACTGACGACGGTGATAGCAATCAGCCCCAGCATTTT
many,TRBV18,NA,TRBJ1-1,CASSPDRTPDTEAFF,TGTGCCAGCTCACCAGACAGGACCCCGGACACTGAAGCTTTCTTT
many,TRBV7-2,NA,TRBJ1-5,CASSLVGQPQHF,TGTGCCAGCAGCTTAGTGGGTCAGCCCCAGCATTTT
many,TRBV29-1,NA,TRBJ2-1,CSVEESLVYNEQFF,TGCAGCGTTGAAGAATCTCTAGTCTACAATGAGCAGTTCTTC
few,TRBV4-1,TRBD2,TRBJ2-7,CASSQGLAGGYEQYF,TGCGCCAGCAGCCAGGGCCTAGCGGGAGGCTACGAGCAGTACTTC
many,TRBV19,NA,TRBJ1-5,CASSPLAPPQHF,TGTGCCAGTAGCCCCTTAGCACCGCCCCAGCATTTT
NA,TRBV5-1,TRBD2,TRBJ2-1,CASRGTSGFEQFF,TGCGCCAGCAGAGGGACTAGCGGGTTTGAGCAGTTCTTC
many,TRBV20-1,TRBD2,TRBJ2-1,CSARDGTSYNEQFF,TGCAGTGCTAGAGATGGGACTAGCTACAATGAGCAGTTCTTC
many,TRBV12-3/TRBV12-4,TRBD2,TRBJ2-3,CASSLGRAGAGDTQYF,TGTGCCAGCAGTTTAGGCAGAGCGGGAGCCGGAGATACGCAGTATTTT
many,TRBV20-1,NA,TRBJ2-2,CSATWTVRHGELFF,TGCAGTGCTACCTGGACAGTAAGACACGGGGAGCTGTTTTTT
NA,TRBV6-2/TRBV6-3,NA,TRBJ2-5,CASSYLGGGSGKETQYF,TGTGCCAGCAGTTATCTGGGCGGGGGCAGTGGAAAGGAGACCCAGTACTTC
many,TRBV19,TRBD1,TRBJ2-7,CASNDRGREQYF,TGTGCCAGTAACGACAGGGGGCGGGAGCAGTACTTC
NA,TRBV11-3,TRBD1,TRBJ2-5,CASSPTPGQETQYF,TGTGCCAGCAGCCCGACTCCGGGACAGGAGACCCAGTACTTC
many,TRBV6-1,TRBD1,TRBJ2-1,CASSETGALDEQFF,TGTGCCAGCAGTGAGACAGGGGCCTTGGATGAGCAGTTCTTC
NA,TRBV7-9,TRBD2,TRBJ2-1,CASSPYGAGSNEQFF,TGTGCCAGCAGCCCCTACGGAGCGGGATCCAATGAGCAGTTCTTC
many,TRBV13,TRBD2,TRBJ2-3,CASSARTSGTLDTQYF,TGTGCCAGCAGCGCCCGGACTAGCGGGACCTTAGATACGCAGTATTTT
few,TRBV20-1,TRBD2,TRBJ2-3,CSAPGTSGGTDTQYF,TGCAGTGCCCCTGGGACTAGCGGGGGCACAGATACGCAGTATTTT
NA,TRBV5-1,TRBD2,TRBJ2-1,CVGSGGLAIYNEQFF,TGCGTCGGCAGCGGGGGACTAGCGATATACAATGAGCAGTTCTTC
NA,TRBV7-2,TRBD1,TRBJ2-1,CASSPGTGQFF,TGTGCCAGCAGCCCCGGGACAGGGCAGTTCTTC
NA,TRBV7-2,NA,TRBJ2-2,CASSSGHSTGELFF,TGTGCCAGCAGCTCGGGACATTCAACCGGGGAGCTGTTTTTT
many,TRBV2,TRBD2,TRBJ2-7,CASRLAGGYEQYF,TGTGCCAGCCGACTAGCGGGAGGCTACGAGCAGTACTTC
NA,TRBV3-1,NA,TRBJ1-2,CASSQGSNYGYTF,TGTGCCAGCAGCCAGGGGTCTAACTATGGCTACACCTTC
NA,TRBV11-3,NA,TRBJ2-1,CASSGGLSASSYNEQFF,TGTGCCAGCAGCGGCGGGCTCTCGGCGAGTTCCTACAATGAGCAGTTCTTC
many,TRBV5-1,NA,TRBJ2-5,CASSSGTLQETQYF,TGCGCCAGCAGCTCGGGGACACTTCAAGAGACCCAGTACTTC
NA,TRBV28,NA,TRBJ2-5,CASRTTLKETQYF,TGTGCCAGCAGGACCACCTTGAAAGAGACCCAGTACTTC
many,TRBV28,NA,TRBJ1-5,CASSPNQPQHF,TGTGCCAGCAGCCCAAATCAGCCCCAGCATTTT
many,TRBV11-2,NA,TRBJ1-1,CASSLAGGGAFF,TGTGCCAGCAGCTTAGCCGGGGGGGGAGCTTTCTTT
many,TRBV5-1,NA,TRBJ2-5,CASSTYDRLLETQYF,TGCGCCAGCAGCACCTACGACAGGTTACTAGAGACCCAGTACTTC
many,TRBV19,NA,TRBJ2-2,CASSPGTMPNTGELFF,TGTGCCAGTAGTCCCGGGACCATGCCTAACACCGGGGAGCTGTTTTTT
many,TRBV19,TRBD1,TRBJ1-1,CASTADRGNTEAFF,TGTGCCAGTACCGCGGACAGGGGGAACACTGAAGCTTTCTTT
many,TRBV2,NA,TRBJ1-6,CASSRTVFNSPLHF,TGTGCCAGCAGTCGGACAGTTTTTAATTCACCCCTCCACTTT
many,TRBV11-2,TRBD2,TRBJ2-3,CASSLAGGRDTQYF,TGTGCCAGCAGCTTAGCGGGAGGACGGGATACGCAGTATTTT
many,TRBV12-3/TRBV12-4,NA,TRBJ1-5,CASSLAATGNQPQHF,TGTGCCAGCAGTTTAGCCGCTACAGGGAATCAGCCCCAGCATTTT
many,TRBV12-3/TRBV12-4,TRBD1,TRBJ1-1,CASSFLAGGAFF,TGTGCCAGCAGTTTCTTGGCAGGGGGAGCTTTCTTT
many,TRBV9,TRBD2,TRBJ2-1,CASSVIPAGLGSNEQFF,TGTGCCAGCAGCGTAATCCCCGCCGGACTAGGTTCCAATGAGCAGTTCTTC
once,TRBV19,TRBD1,TRBJ1-5,CASSRQSDRAAGLQPQHF,TGTGCCAGTAGTCGTCAATCGGACAGGGCGGCGGGACTTCAGCCCCAGCATTTT